These 30 T cell receptor beta chains originate from one sample sequenced in a study of T-cell memory formation after mild COVID-19. Each CDR3 protein gets one entry after TCRdb re-called the 5' RACE reads with MiXCR. The repertoire consists of tens of thousands of distinct CDR3 sequences, with about 7.3% occurring once and the leading ten covering roughly 1.5%. The sequencing sample was made of PBMCs or a T cell subset sorted from them (not recorded which). These TCRs come from a man between 18 and 35 years old who had mild COVID-19 (a few samples of this study predate the infection). Cell type and time point are not known.

The table lists this clonotype with a few counts. The V and J genes are TRBV6-5 and TRBJ1-2; D call uncertain. Trimming stripped 0 bases from V and 5 bases from J, with 13 bases between. Per germline, CDR1 MNHEY and CDR2 SVGAGI. The CDR3 contains 15 residues. Here the CDR3 DNA reads TGTGCCAGCAGTTACTCGAGGGTTCTTTCTTATGGCTACACCTTC. Its protein is CASSYSRVLSYGYTF.

This clonotype was observed a handful of times. The chain is built from TRBV11-2 and TRBJ1-1; no clear D gene. The germline V and J ends were trimmed by 5 bases and 2 bases, with 9 bases remaining between them. The CDR3 spans 13 residues. In germline, CDR1 is SGHAT, CDR2 FQNNGV. In DNA form, the CDR3 reads TGTGCCAGCAGCCGCCCAAGAAACACTGAAGCTTTCTTT. Amino acid sequence: CASSRPRNTEAFF.

The rearrangement uses TRBV5-1 and TRBJ2-7; 8 bases match TRBD1. Germline-derived CDR1 and CDR2 are SGHRS and YFSETQ. V lost 6 bases to trimming and J lost 6 bases; unmatched junction nucleotides: 8. The CDR3 has 13 amino acids. CDR3 loop: CASTLSGQGEQYF. The CDR3 DNA reads as TGCGCCAGCACCCTATCAGGACAGGGCGAGCAGTACTTC.

This clonotype was observed at least ten times. The CDR3 sequence: CASSPRDLAPGELFF. The CDR3 coding sequence is TGTGCCAGCAGCCCAAGAGATCTAGCTCCCGGGGAGCTGTTTTTT. This chain joins TRBV3-1 and TRBJ2-2; the D gene is possibly TRBD2 (5 bases). Germline CDR1 is LGHDT and CDR2 is YNNKEL (reference sequence). V dropped 4 bases and J dropped 6 bases, with 15 bases sitting between them. There are 15 residues in the CDR3.

This clonotype has a handful of counts. The chain couples TRBV7-6 to TRBJ1-6; a possible D gene is TRBD1 (6 bases). Trimming removed 4 bases from V and 6 bases from J, with 10 bases in between. The CDR3 is 14 amino acids. From germline, CDR1 is SGHVS and CDR2 FNYEAQ. Here the CDR3 DNA reads TGTGCCAGCAGCTCACAGGGTCGTAATTCACCCCTCCACTTT. Its translation is CASSSQGRNSPLHF.

This clonotype showed up many times. The chain couples TRBV5-1 to TRBJ2-5; D is possibly TRBD1 or TRBD2 (5 bases each). The CDR3 consists of 12 residues. CDR1 is SGHRS, CDR2 YFSETQ, per germline. V was pared by 4 bases and J by 5 bases, with 9 bases between. CDR3 in DNA: TGCGCCAGCAGCGGCAGGGAGGAGACCCAGTACTTC. Translating it yields CASSGREETQYF.

CDR3 amino acids: CASNSPPGGPYNEQFF. CDR3 nucleotides: TGTGCCAGCAATTCACCCCCAGGGGGCCCCTACAATGAGCAGTTCTTC. V usage is TRBV7-2 and J usage is TRBJ2-1; 8 bases match TRBD1. CDR1 and CDR2 from the germline V gene are SGHTA and FQGNSA. The CDR3 consists of 16 residues. With 7 bases clipped from V and 2 bases from J, the junction kept 10 bases outside the gene matches.

This clonotype was detected ten times or more. The chain uses TRBV11-2 and TRBJ2-1, with D uncertain. The CDR3 extends over 16 amino acids. The ends were cut back, 5 bases at V and 5 bases at J, with 19 bases in the middle. The germline V gene has CDR1 SGHAT and CDR2 FQNNGV. CDR3 in DNA: TGTGCCAGCAGCCCCCGAGGCAATAATCAGGACAATGAGCAGTTCTTC. It is translated as CASSPRGNNQDNEQFF.

In its sample, this clonotype was seen a few times. J is TRBJ2-7 and V is TRBV20-1; TRBD1 aligns across 7 bases. After removal of 2 bases from V and 1 base from J, the junction contained 5 bases not matched to a gene. The CDR3 covers 14 residues. Germline CDR1 and CDR2: DFQATT and SNEGSKA (reference sequence). CDR3 DNA: TGCAGTGCTAGACCGGACAGGAGATCCTACGAGCAGTACTTC. This sequence encodes CSARPDRRSYEQYF.

This clonotype was seen repeatedly, ten times or more. V usage is TRBV20-1 and J usage is TRBJ2-1; 10 bases agree with TRBD2. The germline CDR1 and CDR2 sequences are DFQATT and SNEGSKA (reference sequence). There are 15 residues in the CDR3. The CDR3 region is CSPLPGLAAYNEQFF. The CDR3 DNA is TGCAGCCCCCTACCAGGACTAGCGGCCTACAATGAGCAGTTCTTC.

This clonotype was counted at least ten times. The chain links TRBV5-1 to TRBJ2-3; D is undetermined. This CDR3 is 14 amino acids long. Germline lookup yields CDR1 SGHRS and CDR2 YFSETQ. The ends were cut back, 2 bases at V and 2 bases at J, with 9 bases in the middle. In DNA, the CDR3 is TGCGCCAGCAGCTTTGACGGACCCACAGATACGCAGTATTTT. Its translation: CASSFDGPTDTQYF.

DNA of the CDR3: TGTGCCAGCAGTCCCCCGGCGGGGCCCTCCACCGGGGAGCTGTTTTTT. It yields the protein CASSPPAGPSTGELFF. The chain combines TRBV6-5 with TRBJ2-2; perhaps TRBD2 as D (6 bases). The CDR3 runs 16 residues. The V end was cut by 5 bases, the J end by 4 bases, with 17 bases between. The germline V gene has CDR1 MNHEY and CDR2 SVGAGI.

This clonotype appeared a few times. V usage is TRBV7-6 and J usage is TRBJ2-6, with D uncertain. The ends were cut back, 5 bases at V and 1 base at J, with 6 bases in the middle. From germline, CDR1 is SGHVS and CDR2 FNYEAQ. The CDR3 runs 14 residues. The CDR3: CASSPQSGANVLTF. The CDR3 DNA is TGTGCCAGCAGCCCACAGTCTGGGGCCAACGTCCTGACTTTC.

This clonotype came up many times. The chain's CDR3 is CASSLQGANYEQYV. CDR3 nucleotide sequence: TGTGCCAGCAGTCTTCAGGGGGCGAACTACGAGCAGTACGTC. This chain joins TRBV6-2 or TRBV6-3 and TRBJ2-7; 8 nucleotides line up with TRBD1. The CDR3 runs 14 residues. Germline V gene lookup returns CDR1 MNHEY and CDR2 SVGEGT. V shed 5 bases and J 3 bases; nucleotides not matched to a gene: 6.

Many counts were recorded for this clonotype. V and J are TRBV12-3 or TRBV12-4 and TRBJ1-1; D is ambiguous. V lost 3 bases and J lost 6, with 11 bases in between. The CDR3 spans 13 residues. CDR3 in DNA: TGTGCCAGCAGTTTCAGGTTGAATCCTGAAGCTTTCTTT. It specifies CASSFRLNPEAFF.

There are a few counts of this clonotype. This sequence joins TRBV7-3 and TRBJ2-1; TRBD1 might be the D (6 bases). V lost 2 bases and J 0 bases, leaving 11 bases between the germline ends. This CDR3 is built from 16 residues. Germline V gene data show CDR1 as SGHTA and CDR2 as FQGTGA. CDR3 in DNA: TGTGCCAGCAGCTTAGGGGGCCCTAGCTCCTACAATGAGCAGTTCTTC. Its protein is CASSLGGPSSYNEQFF.

This clonotype was recorded many times. The V and J genes are TRBV3-1 and TRBJ2-5, with a weak D call TRBD2 (5 bases). V shed 0 bases and J shed 3 bases, with 14 bases lying between them. CDR3 length: 16 residues. Germline V gene sequence: CDR1 LGHDT, CDR2 YNNKEL (reference sequence). CDR3 residues: CASSQDPRVREETQYF. The CDR3 nucleotides are TGTGCCAGCAGCCAAGATCCTCGGGTGCGGGAAGAGACCCAGTACTTC.

This clonotype has a count of ten or more. This chain connects TRBV5-1 to TRBJ2-3; no clear D. The CDR3 has 15 amino acids. Germline CDR1 SGHRS, CDR2 YFSETQ. The germline V and J ends were trimmed by 3 bases and 0 bases, with 11 bases remaining between them. CDR3: CASSYSPSSTDTQYF. The CDR3 DNA is TGCGCCAGCAGCTACTCCCCCTCTAGCACAGATACGCAGTATTTT. Supplemented by reference TRBV5-1 and TRBJ2-3, the full variable domain reads KAGVTQTPRYLIKTRGQQVTLSCSPISGHRSVSWYQQTPGQGLQFLFEYFSETQRNKGNFPGRFSGRQFSNSRSEMNVSTLELGDSALYLCASSYSPSSTDTQYFGPGTRLTVL.

As for this clonotype: A far larger clone is one base from this, pointing to a likely read error. This chain links TRBV6-5 with TRBJ2-5, with D possibly matching TRBD1 (6 bases). CDR1 is MNHEY and CDR2 is SVGAGI in the germline V gene. CDR3 length: 13 amino acids. CDR3 in DNA: TGTGCCAGCAGTCGGACAGTCCAAGAGACCCGGTACTTC. Encoded protein: CASSRTVQETRYF.

This clonotype turned up a few times. CDR3 region: CAISESGSGLETQYF. CDR3 DNA sequence: TGTGCCATCAGTGAGTCTGGCAGCGGGTTGGAGACCCAGTACTTC. V is TRBV10-3 and J is TRBJ2-5; D possibly corresponds to TRBD2 (6 bases). Trimming took off 0 bases at V and 5 bases at J, with 13 bases between the two ends. Germline assignment: CDR1 ENHRY and CDR2 SYGVKD. The CDR3 runs to 15 residues.

The rearrangement links TRBV28 to TRBJ2-3; D remains unclear. The CDR3 length is 16 residues. CDR1 MDHEN and CDR2 SYDVKM come from the germline V gene. Trimming left V 1 base short and J 0 bases short, with 11 bases between. DNA for the CDR3: TGTGCCAGCAGTTTATCGTACAGCTCTAGCACAGATACGCAGTATTTT. This translates into CASSLSYSSSTDTQYF.

This chain uses TRBV14 with TRBJ2-2; TRBD2 is a possible D gene (7 bases). From germline, CDR1 is SGHDN and CDR2 FVKESK. CDR3 length: 16 amino acids. The V and J ends lost 3 bases and 7 bases respectively, with 18 bases between them. The CDR3 DNA follows: TGTGCCAGCAGCCACCCCATGGGGGGGCCGATCGGGGAGCTGTTTTTT. It codes for CASSHPMGGPIGELFF. Based on the CDR3 plus reference TRBV14 and TRBJ2-2, the full variable domain is EAGVTQFPSHSVIEKGQTVTLRCDPISGHDNLYWYRRVMGKEIKFLLHFVKESKQDESGMPNNRFLAERTGGTYSTLKVQPAELEDSGVYFCASSHPMGGPIGELFFGEGSRLTVL.

There are many counts of this clonotype. The chain couples TRBV7-2 to TRBJ2-7; the match to TRBD1 covers 9 bases. V gave up 4 bases and J gave up 4 bases; unmatched junction bases: 8. The CDR3 covers 15 residues. CDR1 and CDR2 (germline): SGHTA, FQGNSA. The CDR3 sequence: CASSWSGTGSYEQYF. Written as DNA, the CDR3 is TGTGCCAGCAGCTGGTCCGGGACAGGGTCATACGAGCAGTACTTC.

The V gene is TRBV5-5, the J gene TRBJ2-5, with 10 bases matching TRBD2. V dropped 2 bases and J dropped 5; count of bases not matched to a gene: 6. The CDR3 has 15 residues. CDR1 is SGHKS and CDR2 is YYEKEE in the germline V gene (reference sequence). Written as DNA, the CDR3 is TGTGCCAGCAGCTTCAGCGGGGGGGCCGAGGAGACCCAGTACTTC. Residues: CASSFSGGAEETQYF.

This clonotype turned up a few times. The CDR3 DNA sequence: TGTGCCAGCAGTCCAGGGGGCCCAAGGTCGGATACGCAGTATTTT. Translation: CASSPGGPRSDTQYF. The V and J genes are TRBV12-3 or TRBV12-4 and TRBJ2-3; TRBD1 matches 8 bases. The length of the CDR3 is 15 residues. Trimming removed 5 bases from V and 6 bases from J; junction bases left unmatched: 10.

This clonotype came up many times. The chain is built from TRBV5-1 and TRBJ2-3, with D uncertain. Trimming took 1 base from V and 4 from J, leaving 7 bases between them. Germline V gives CDR1 SGHRS, CDR2 YFSETQ. This CDR3 has 13 residues. This CDR3 is CASSLLFSDTQYF. The DNA of the CDR3 is TGCGCCAGCAGCTTGCTTTTCTCAGATACGCAGTATTTT.

The chain employs TRBV3-1 and TRBJ1-1; TRBD1 might be the D (5 bases). The CDR3 consists of 14 residues. V was trimmed by 4 bases and J by 1 base, leaving 10 bases between them. Germline CDR1 LGHDT, CDR2 YNNKEL (reference sequence). The CDR3 loop reads CASSRGHENTEAFF. As DNA, the CDR3 is TGTGCCAGCAGCCGAGGACACGAGAACACTGAAGCTTTCTTT.

This clonotype was seen a few times. The J gene is TRBJ2-7, the V gene TRBV5-6; D may be TRBD1 or TRBD2 (5 bases each). V lost 4 bases and J lost 4, with 12 bases in between. The CDR3 consists of 13 residues. CDR1 SGHDT and CDR2 YYEEEE come from the germline V gene. The CDR3 coding sequence is TGTGCCAGCAGCCCCCTCGGGGCGTACGAGCAGTACGTC. This translates into CASSPLGAYEQYV.

This clonotype has more than one count but fewer than ten. This rearrangement joins TRBV7-2 to TRBJ1-4, with unresolved D. This CDR3 has 12 amino acids. V was shortened by 4 bases and J by 7 bases, with 7 bases between the two germline ends. Germline V gene lookup returns CDR1 SGHTA and CDR2 FQGNSA. The chain's CDR3 is CASSSSAEKLFF. In DNA, the CDR3 is TGTGCCAGCAGCTCATCGGCTGAAAAACTGTTTTTT.

CDR3 loop: CASSLSRRGALTDTQYF. For the CDR3, the DNA is TGTGCCAGCAGCTTAAGCAGACGGGGGGCCCTCACAGATACGCAGTATTTT. The chain links TRBV7-2 to TRBJ2-3, with TRBD2 as a possible D gene (7 bases). CDR3 length: 17 amino acids. V lost 2 bases and J 2 bases, leaving 17 bases between the germline ends. Looked up from germline, CDR1 is SGHTA and CDR2 is FQGNSA. The full variable domain, completed using reference TRBV7-2 and TRBJ2-3, is GAGVSQSPSNKVTEKGKDVELRCDPISGHTALYWYRQSLGQGLEFLIYFQGNSAPDKSGLPSDRFSAERTGGSVSTLTIQRTQQEDSAVYLCASSLSRRGALTDTQYFGPGTRLTVL.